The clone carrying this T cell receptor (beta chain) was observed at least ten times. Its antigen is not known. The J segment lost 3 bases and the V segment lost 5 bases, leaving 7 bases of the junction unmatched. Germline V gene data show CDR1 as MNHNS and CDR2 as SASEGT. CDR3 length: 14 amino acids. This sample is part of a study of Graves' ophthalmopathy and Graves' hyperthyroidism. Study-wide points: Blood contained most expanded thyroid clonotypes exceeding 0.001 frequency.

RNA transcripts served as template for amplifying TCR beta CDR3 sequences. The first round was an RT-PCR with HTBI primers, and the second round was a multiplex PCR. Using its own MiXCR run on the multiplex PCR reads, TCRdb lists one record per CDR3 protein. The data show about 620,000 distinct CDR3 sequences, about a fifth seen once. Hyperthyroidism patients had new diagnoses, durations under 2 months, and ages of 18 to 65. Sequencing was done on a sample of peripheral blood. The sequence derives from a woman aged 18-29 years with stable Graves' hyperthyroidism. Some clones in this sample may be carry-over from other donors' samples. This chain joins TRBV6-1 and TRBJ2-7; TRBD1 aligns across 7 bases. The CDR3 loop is CASSQTGAVYEQYF. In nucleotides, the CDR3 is TGTGCCAGCAGTCAAACAGGGGCGGTCTACGAGCAGTACTTC.